The present entry profiles one T cell receptor (beta chain) with its context. Its matching antigen is unknown. TCRdb's table, derived via immunoSEQ multiplex PCR, lists solely in-frame clones and lacks some. The table has over a million clones, roughly 96% seen once. The data were taken from a study of shared clonotypes between healthy human individuals. Overall study: Each donor's CD4 naive and CD4 memory cells filled three plates apiece, CD8 naive two, and CD8 memory one. Points from the study as a whole: Apart from blood, nothing was sampled; tissue repertoires likely differ. Naive CD4 clonotypes were shared across a handful of donors at around 5.4%. Naive subsets usually exceeded memory subsets in estimated richness.

V dropped 6 bases and J dropped 8 bases, with 17 bases sitting between them. The CDR3 spans 14 residues. Per germline, CDR1 MNHEY and CDR2 SVGAGI. This rearrangement joins TRBV6-5 to TRBJ2-1, with D possibly being TRBD2 (6 bases). Specimen: naive CD4+ T cells sorted from blood. Documented subset: CD45RA+ positively selected. The sequence was collected from a man younger than 40 in good health. The CDR3 DNA reads TGTGCCAGCAGACGTAGCGGAGGGAAGGATGAGCAGTTCTTC. Residues: CASRRSGGKDEQFF.